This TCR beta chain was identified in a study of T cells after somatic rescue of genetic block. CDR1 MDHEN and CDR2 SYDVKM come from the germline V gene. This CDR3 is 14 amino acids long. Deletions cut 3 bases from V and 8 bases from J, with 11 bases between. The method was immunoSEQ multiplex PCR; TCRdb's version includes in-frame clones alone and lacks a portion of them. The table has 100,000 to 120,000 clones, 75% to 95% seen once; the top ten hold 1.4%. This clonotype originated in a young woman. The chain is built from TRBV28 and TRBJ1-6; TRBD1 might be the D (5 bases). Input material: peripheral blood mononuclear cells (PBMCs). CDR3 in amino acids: CASSLGGIDSPLHF. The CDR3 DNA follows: TGTGCCAGCAGTTTGGGGGGTATCGATTCACCCCTCCACTTT.